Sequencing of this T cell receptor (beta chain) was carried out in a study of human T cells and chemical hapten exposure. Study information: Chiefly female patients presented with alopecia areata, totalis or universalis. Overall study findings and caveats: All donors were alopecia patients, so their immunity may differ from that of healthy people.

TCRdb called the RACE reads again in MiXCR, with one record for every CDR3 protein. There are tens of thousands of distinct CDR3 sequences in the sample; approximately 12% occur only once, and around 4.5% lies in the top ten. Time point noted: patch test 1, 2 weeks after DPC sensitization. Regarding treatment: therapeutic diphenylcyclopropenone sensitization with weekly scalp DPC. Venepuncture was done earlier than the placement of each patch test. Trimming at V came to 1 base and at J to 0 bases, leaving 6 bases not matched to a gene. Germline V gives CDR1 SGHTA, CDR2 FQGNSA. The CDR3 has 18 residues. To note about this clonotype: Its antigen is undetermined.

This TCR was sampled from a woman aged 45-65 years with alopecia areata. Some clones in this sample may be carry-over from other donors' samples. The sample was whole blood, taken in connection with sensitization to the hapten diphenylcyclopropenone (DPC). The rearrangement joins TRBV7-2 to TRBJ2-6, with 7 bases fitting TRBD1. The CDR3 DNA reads TGTGCCAGCAGCTTAGTCCGGGACAGACTCTCTGGGGCCAACGTCCTGACTTTC. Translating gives CASSLVRDRLSGANVLTF.